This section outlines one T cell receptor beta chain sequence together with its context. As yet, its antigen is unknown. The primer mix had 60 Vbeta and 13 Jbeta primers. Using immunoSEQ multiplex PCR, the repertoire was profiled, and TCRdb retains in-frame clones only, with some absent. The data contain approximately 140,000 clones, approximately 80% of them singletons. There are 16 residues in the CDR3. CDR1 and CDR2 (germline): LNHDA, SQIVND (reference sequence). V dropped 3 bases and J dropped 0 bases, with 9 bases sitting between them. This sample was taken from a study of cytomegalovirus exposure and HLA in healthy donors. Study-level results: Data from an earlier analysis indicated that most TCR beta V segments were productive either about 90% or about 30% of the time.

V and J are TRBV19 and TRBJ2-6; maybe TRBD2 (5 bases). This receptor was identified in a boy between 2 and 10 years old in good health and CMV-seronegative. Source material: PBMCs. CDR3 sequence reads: CASSMGVSSGANVLTF. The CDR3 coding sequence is TGTGCCAGTAGTATGGGAGTCAGCTCTGGGGCCAACGTCCTGACTTTC.